A selection of T cell receptor beta chains follows, all from one sample in a study of blood T cells in healthy people across ages. Each CDR3 protein gets one entry after TCRdb re-called the 5' RACE reads with MiXCR. The sample contains about 800,000 distinct CDR3 sequences, approximately 25% of which appear only once. In addition, the sample was reused for a study of T cells of mothers and their children.

The specimen sequenced was blood. Source of these receptors: a boy aged 5-17 years in good health. The CDR3 runs from the conserved cysteine through the conserved F or W. A D gene is named only where the DNA matches it firmly. Where a row states a size, it is once, few, many or the class of an expanded clone; other rows omit it.

cdr3_nt	cdr3_aa	d_call	clone_size	v_call	j_call
TGTGCCAGCCTTCCGGGACATTCTAACTATGGCTACACCTTC	CASLPGHSNYGYTF	-	few	TRBV12-3/TRBV12-4	TRBJ1-2
TGCAGTGCTAGAGATTGGGGGGGGCTAGCTAATTCACCCCTCCACTTT	CSARDWGGLANSPLHF	-	few	TRBV20-1	TRBJ1-6
TGTGCCAGCAGCCCCCTTCGGGCGACAGGCCATTCTACAGATACGCAGTATTTT	CASSPLRATGHSTDTQYF	-	-	TRBV7-9	TRBJ2-3
TGCAGCGTTGCTCAGGACCCCGAGCAGTACTTC	CSVAQDPEQYF	-	-	TRBV29-1	TRBJ2-7
TGTGCCAGCAACCTTCGTCTTCCAGGGAACCCCACCTACGAGCAGTACTTC	CASNLRLPGNPTYEQYF	-	-	TRBV12-3/TRBV12-4	TRBJ2-7
TGTGCCAGCAGCTTTAGGTTGGGCCCTGGAAACACCATATATTTT	CASSFRLGPGNTIYF	-	-	TRBV7-9	TRBJ1-3
TGTGCCAGCAGCTTGACGGCGGGGGGGCCCGTGTCCAAAAACATTCAGTACTTC	CASSLTAGGPVSKNIQYF	TRBD2	-	TRBV5-6	TRBJ2-4
TGCGCCAGCAGCCGCTCCATTATAGCAAGAGATTCCCAGTACTTC	CASSRSIIARDSQYF	-	few	TRBV4-3	TRBJ2-5
TGTGCCAGCAGCCCTCGCGAGCGGGGGTCCTACGAGCAGTACTTC	CASSPRERGSYEQYF	TRBD2	few	TRBV28	TRBJ2-7
TGTGCCAGCAGTTTAACAAATACGCAGTATTTT	CASSLTNTQYF	-	many	TRBV28	TRBJ2-3
TGTGCCAGCAGCTCCAAGGCAGGGGGCAAAGCTTTCTTT	CASSSKAGGKAFF	TRBD1	-	TRBV7-2	TRBJ1-1
TGTGCCAGCAGCCAAGCGGGGATCGCCTACGAGCAGTACTTC	CASSQAGIAYEQYF	-	few	TRBV14	TRBJ2-7
TGTGCCAGCAGTTTCCTCGCTAGCGGGAGGAATTACAATGAGCAGTTCTTC	CASSFLASGRNYNEQFF	TRBD2	-	TRBV27	TRBJ2-1
TGTGCCAGCAGCTACGGACAGACCAACTATGGCTACACCTTC	CASSYGQTNYGYTF	-	-	TRBV11-2	TRBJ1-2
TGCGCCAGCAGCCAAGTATTCGAGGGGCCGCTACCCCTCCACTTT	CASSQVFEGPLPLHF	-	once	TRBV4-3	TRBJ1-6
TGTGCCAGCAGCCCCCCCGGGGTAACTGAAGCTTTCTTT	CASSPPGVTEAFF	-	-	TRBV9	TRBJ1-1
TGCGCCAGCGCACCTGGGACTGGGGCCAACGTCCTGACTTTC	CASAPGTGANVLTF	-	few	TRBV4-3	TRBJ2-6
TGTGCCAGCAGTTTATTGCGGGAGGGCCTCAATGAGCAGTTCTTC	CASSLLREGLNEQFF	TRBD2	few	TRBV27	TRBJ2-1
TGCAGCGTTGCCCCGCGACAGGGGGAAGACGAGCAGTACTTC	CSVAPRQGEDEQYF	TRBD1	-	TRBV29-1	TRBJ2-7
TGTGCCAGCAGTTTAGCACAGATTTTTTACGAGCAGTACTTC	CASSLAQIFYEQYF	-	-	TRBV12-3/TRBV12-4	TRBJ2-7
TGTGCCAGCAGCGTAGAACCGGGAGAGTGGGATACGCAGTATTTT	CASSVEPGEWDTQYF	-	-	TRBV9	TRBJ2-3
TGCGCCAGCAGCCAAGATCCACGGCCTGGCCTCGAGCAGTACTTC	CASSQDPRPGLEQYF	-	-	TRBV4-3	TRBJ2-7
TGTGCCAGCAGCTTTTTTCTAGGGAACTCCTACGAGCAGTACTTC	CASSFFLGNSYEQYF	-	-	TRBV7-2	TRBJ2-7
TGTGCCAGCGTGGTTCTGGGACTACCAAACGAGCAGTACTTC	CASVVLGLPNEQYF	TRBD2	-	TRBV2	TRBJ2-7
TGTGCCAGCAGCTCTGTTCCTAACTATGGCTACACCTTC	CASSSVPNYGYTF	-	-	TRBV5-5	TRBJ1-2
TGCGCCAGCAGCTTGGTTGTTAATGAAAAACTGTTTTTT	CASSLVVNEKLFF	-	few	TRBV5-1	TRBJ1-4
TGTGCCAGCAGTGTCATTAGTAGTCAGCCCCAGCATTTT	CASSVISSQPQHF	-	-	TRBV2	TRBJ1-5
TGCGCCAGCAGCTCCGCGGACAGGGGAACGCCTGAAGCTTTCTTT	CASSSADRGTPEAFF	TRBD1	-	TRBV5-1	TRBJ1-1
TGTGCCAGCACCAACCGGGAGGGGGCGCGAGAGCAGTACTTC	CASTNREGAREQYF	-	few	TRBV12-3/TRBV12-4	TRBJ2-7
TGTGCCAGCAGTGGGACGGGAAGTGGCTACACCTTC	CASSGTGSGYTF	-	-	TRBV6-5	TRBJ1-2
TGCGCCAGCAACCAAGATCCTAGCGGACTATACGAGCAGTACTTC	CASNQDPSGLYEQYF	TRBD2	-	TRBV4-3	TRBJ2-7
TGTGCCAGCAGCCGGGGGGGACAGGGACCCTACGAGCAGTACTTC	CASSRGGQGPYEQYF	-	many	TRBV5-1	TRBJ2-7